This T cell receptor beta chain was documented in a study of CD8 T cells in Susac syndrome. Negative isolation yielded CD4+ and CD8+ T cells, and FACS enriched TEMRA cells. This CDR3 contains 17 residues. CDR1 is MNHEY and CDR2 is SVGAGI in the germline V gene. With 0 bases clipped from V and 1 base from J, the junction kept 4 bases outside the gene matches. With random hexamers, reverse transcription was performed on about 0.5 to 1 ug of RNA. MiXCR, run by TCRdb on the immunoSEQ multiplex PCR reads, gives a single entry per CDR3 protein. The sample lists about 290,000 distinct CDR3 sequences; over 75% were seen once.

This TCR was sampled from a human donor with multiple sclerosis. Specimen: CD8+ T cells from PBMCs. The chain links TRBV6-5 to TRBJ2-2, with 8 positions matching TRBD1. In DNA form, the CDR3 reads TGTGCCAGCAGTTACTCCGCCGGGACAGGGAACACCGGGGAGCTGTTTTTT. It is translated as CASSYSAGTGNTGELFF.